This passage covers 15 T cell receptor beta chains from one sample sequenced in a study of blood T cell repertoires in COVID-19. Profiled with immunoSEQ multiplex PCR; TCRdb holds only in-frame clones, not every one. The table records around 210,000 clones, 70% to 90% of them present only once. The source material was peripheral blood. Receptors were obtained from a man in his forties or fifties with COVID-19, enrolled during active disease.

This clone was seen more than once but under ten times. In DNA, the CDR3 is TGTGCCAGCAGCCCGACTACGTTCTTCTCCTGGGATGAGCAGTTCTTC. Translating it yields CASSPTTFFSWDEQFF. The chain couples TRBV14 to TRBJ2-1; D may be TRBD2 (5 bases). The ends were cut back, 4 bases at V and 8 bases at J, with 21 bases in the middle. CDR1 and CDR2 from the germline V gene are SGHDN and FVKESK. This CDR3 spans 16 amino acids.

The sample holds one count of this clone. The rearrangement links TRBV30 to TRBJ2-1, with a tentative D call TRBD1 (6 bases). The CDR3 covers 13 residues. Germline V gene lookup returns CDR1 GTSNPN and CDR2 SVGIG (reference sequence). V lost 0 bases and J 7 bases, leaving 10 bases between the germline ends. The CDR3 protein is CAWSVFRGNEQFF. The CDR3, as DNA: TGTGCCTGGAGTGTATTCAGGGGAAATGAGCAGTTCTTC.

This chain connects TRBV7-9 to TRBJ2-5, with 7 nucleotides matching TRBD2. V was clipped by 5 bases and J by 4 bases; unmatched bases: 10. CDR3 length equals 15 residues. Germline V CDR1 and CDR2: SEHNR, FQNEAQ (reference sequence). In DNA form, the CDR3 reads TGTGCCAGCAGCCTCGCCGGGTTAGCGGGAGAGACCCAGTACTTC. Translated, it gives CASSLAGLAGETQYF.

This clone has a handful of counts. This rearrangement joins TRBV7-8 to TRBJ1-2; 7 bases fit TRBD1. Trimming removed 3 bases from V and 7 bases from J; junction bases left unmatched: 5. This CDR3 spans 13 amino acids. Germline CDR1 and CDR2: SGHVS and FQNEAQ. CDR3 DNA: TGTGCCAGCAGCTTCCTACAGGGGTTTGGCTACACCTTC. It specifies CASSFLQGFGYTF.

The CDR3 protein is CASSPQLAGVGGELFF. In DNA, the CDR3 is TGTGCCAGCTCACCACAACTAGCGGGAGTTGGTGGGGAGCTGTTTTTT. The chain couples TRBV18 to TRBJ2-2; 11 positions match TRBD2. Unmatched junction bases numbered 6, after V lost 1 base and J lost 8 bases. This CDR3 region has 16 residues. Germline assignment: CDR1 KGHSH and CDR2 LQKENI.

This clone was counted once. The chain carries TRBV5-1 and TRBJ1-2, with D unclear. This CDR3 is 14 amino acids long. Germline-derived CDR1 and CDR2 are SGHRS and YFSETQ. V was cut by 2 bases and J by 1 base, with 9 bases left in between. The CDR3: CASSLDSVNYGYTF. The CDR3 bases are TGCGCCAGCAGCTTAGATAGCGTTAACTATGGCTACACCTTC.

The chain has TRBV6-5 and TRBJ1-2; tentatively, D is TRBD1 (6 bases). CDR3 length: 16 residues. The germline V gene has CDR1 MNHEY and CDR2 SVGAGI. Deletions cut 2 bases from V and 0 bases from J, with 13 bases between. The CDR3 loop reads CASSYRTGTTNYGYTF. The CDR3 bases are TGTGCCAGCAGTTACCGAACAGGGACTACTAACTATGGCTACACCTTC.

Only a few counts were recorded for this clone. The chain has TRBV5-1 and TRBJ2-2; the D gene is possibly TRBD2 (6 bases). Germline CDR1 is SGHRS and CDR2 is YFSETQ. The V and J ends lost 0 bases and 2 bases respectively, with 11 bases between them. CDR3 length equals 16 residues. CDR3: CASSLAGTPNTGELFF. CDR3 coding DNA: TGCGCCAGCAGCTTGGCCGGGACTCCTAACACCGGGGAGCTGTTTTTT.

The V and J genes are TRBV28 and TRBJ2-7; 9 positions match TRBD1. CDR3 size: 15 residues. Trimming cost V 6 bases and J 4 bases; bases outside gene matches: 10. CDR1 is MDHEN, CDR2 SYDVKM, per germline. CDR3 coding DNA: TGTGCCAGCAGCTATTCCGGGACAGGGTCGTACGAGCAGTACTTC. Translation gives CASSYSGTGSYEQYF.

V gene TRBV7-9 combines with J gene TRBJ1-1; D not certain. CDR1 and CDR2 (germline): SEHNR, FQNEAQ (reference sequence). V dropped 5 bases and J dropped 7 bases, with 17 bases sitting between them. This CDR3 region has 14 residues. CDR3 loop: CASSRTGNENEAFF. In nucleotides, the CDR3 is TGTGCCAGCAGCCGGACGGGAAATGAGAATGAAGCTTTCTTT.

V and J are TRBV2 and TRBJ2-5, with 10 bases identical to TRBD1. The V and J ends lost 0 bases and 4 bases, in that order; junction bases with no gene match: 2. The CDR3 is made up of 15 amino acids. CDR1 is SNHLY and CDR2 is FYNNEI in the germline V gene. The CDR3 DNA reads TGTGCCAGCAGTGAAGCGGGACAGGGGTCAGAGACCCAGTACTTC. Amino acid sequence: CASSEAGQGSETQYF.

The J gene is TRBJ2-5, the V gene TRBV6-5; 7 bases are a match to TRBD2. This CDR3 contains 14 residues. In germline, CDR1 is MNHEY, CDR2 SVGAGI. The J segment lost 4 bases and the V segment lost 4 bases, leaving 6 bases of the junction unmatched. CDR3 residues: CASSSTSSGETQYF. The DNA of the CDR3 is TGTGCCAGCAGTTCGACTAGCAGCGGAGAGACCCAGTACTTC.

V and J are TRBV29-1 and TRBJ2-7, with no clear D. The CDR3 consists of 12 residues. The germline CDR1 and CDR2 sequences are SQVTM and ANQGSEA. V lost 7 bases and J 0 bases, leaving 10 bases between the germline ends. CDR3 amino acids: CSAGASSYEQYF. CDR3 DNA sequence: TGCAGCGCCGGCGCTAGCTCCTACGAGCAGTACTTC.

The chain recombines TRBV6-2 or TRBV6-3 with TRBJ1-2, with TRBD1 as a possible D gene (6 bases). This CDR3 region has 14 residues. Germline V gives CDR1 MNHEY, CDR2 SVGEGT. Trimming left V 5 bases short and J 7 bases short, with 17 bases between. The CDR3 is CASSTQGALRGYTF. For the CDR3, the DNA is TGTGCCAGCAGTACACAGGGTGCCCTGCGTGGCTACACCTTC.

The J gene is TRBJ2-7, the V gene TRBV11-3; 8 nucleotides line up with TRBD2. J gave up 7 bases and V 0 bases, and 11 bases lay outside the gene matches. There are 16 residues in the CDR3. CDR1 and CDR2 (germline): SGHNT, YENEEA. CDR3: CASSLDGTRGTHEQYF. Written as DNA, the CDR3 is TGTGCCAGCAGCTTAGATGGGACTAGAGGTACGCATGAGCAGTACTTC. The whole variable domain, remainder taken from reference TRBV11-3 and TRBJ2-7, is EAGVVQSPRYKIIEKKQPVAFWCNPISGHNTLYWYLQNLGQGPELLIRYENEEAVDDSQLPKDRFSAERLKGVDSTLKIQPAELGDSAVYLCASSLDGTRGTHEQYFGPGTRLTVT.